These 7 T cell receptor beta chains share one sample of origin, sequenced in a study of cytotoxic CD8 clonotypes in ibrutinib-treated CLL. The table came from immunoSEQ multiplex PCR; TCRdb's copy has only in-frame clones and leaves some out. The data hold roughly 70,000 clones, with 80% observed a single time. The sequencing here drew on PBMCs, taken at disease progression, from a patient treated with ibrutinib. The receptors were sampled from a human donor with chronic lymphocytic leukemia.

The J gene is TRBJ1-5, the V gene TRBV2, with a weak D call TRBD1 (5 bases). This CDR3 is built from 15 residues. Germline V CDR1 and CDR2: SNHLY, FYNNEI. Trimming cost V 5 bases and J 6 bases, with 17 bases left between them. CDR3 nucleotide sequence: TGTGCCAGCAGTCCCCCCAGGGCAGAAGGTCAGCCCCAGCATTTT. Residues: CASSPPRAEGQPQHF.

The J gene is TRBJ2-3, the V gene TRBV19; D is perhaps TRBD2 (5 bases). The CDR3 runs 15 residues. V was clipped by 1 base and J by 3 bases, with 11 bases between them. Germline CDR1 LNHDA, CDR2 SQIVND (reference sequence). CDR3 in amino acids: CASSIGIRDTDTQYF. CDR3 nucleotides: TGTGCCAGTAGTATAGGTATACGGGATACAGATACGCAGTATTTT. The entire variable domain, with the rest obtained from reference TRBV19 and TRBJ2-3, is as follows: DGGITQSPKYLFRKEGQNVTLSCEQNLNHDAMYWYRQDPGQGLRLIYYSQIVNDFQKGDIAEGYSVSREKKESFPLTVTSAQKNPTAFYLCASSIGIRDTDTQYFGPGTRLTVL.

The chain joins TRBV6-1 to TRBJ2-7, with TRBD1 matching 7 bases. Germline values: CDR1 MNHNS, CDR2 SASEGT. The CDR3 consists of 14 residues. V lost 2 bases to trimming and J lost 3 bases; unmatched junction nucleotides: 4. CDR3 region: CASSEIGDSYEQYF. The CDR3 DNA sequence: TGTGCCAGCAGTGAAATCGGGGACAGCTACGAGCAGTACTTC.

The chain combines TRBV6-1 with TRBJ2-1; TRBD1 matches 7 bases. Germline V gene lookup returns CDR1 MNHNS and CDR2 SASEGT. With V trimmed by 3 bases and J by 5 bases, 13 bases remained unmatched. The CDR3 spans 17 residues. This CDR3 is CASSERLIDRVNNEQFF. The CDR3 DNA reads as TGTGCCAGCAGTGAGAGACTAATTGACAGGGTGAACAATGAGCAGTTCTTC.

The V gene is TRBV4-1, the J gene TRBJ2-3; D is unresolved. The V and J ends lost 1 base and 1 base respectively, with 9 bases between them. The CDR3 extends over 15 amino acids. Germline CDR1 is MGHRA and CDR2 is YSYEKL. CDR3 bases: TGCGCCAGCAGCCAAGTGCTAAGGGGCACAGATACGCAGTATTTT. Amino acids: CASSQVLRGTDTQYF.

The chain carries TRBV5-6 and TRBJ1-1, with D possibly being TRBD1 (6 bases). V was shortened by 4 bases and J by 1 base, with 17 bases between the two germline ends. The CDR3 has 16 amino acids. Germline V gene data show CDR1 as SGHDT and CDR2 as YYEEEE. CDR3 protein: CASSGVAYRANTEAFF. The CDR3 nucleotides are TGTGCCAGCAGCGGGGTGGCCTACAGGGCGAACACTGAAGCTTTCTTT. The full variable domain, in which reference TRBV5-6 and TRBJ1-1 provide the parts outside the CDR3, is DAGVTQSPTHLIKTRGQQVTLRCSPKSGHDTVSWYQQALGQGPQFIFQYYEEEERQRGNFPDRFSGHQFPNYSSELNVNALLLGDSALYLCASSGVAYRANTEAFFGQGTRLTVV.

The rearrangement joins TRBV19 to TRBJ1-2; D is uncertain. This CDR3 comprises 14 residues. The V gene lost 8 bases and the J gene lost 1 base, with 14 bases spanning the gap. Germline V CDR1 and CDR2: LNHDA, SQIVND (reference sequence). CDR3 nucleotides: TGTGCCAGTGGGTTCCGGACGGTTAACTATGGCTACACCTTC. It codes for CASGFRTVNYGYTF.